The rows below give T cell receptor beta chains drawn from one sample of a study of T cells in Graves' hyperthyroidism and ophthalmopathy. Using its own MiXCR run on the multiplex PCR reads, TCRdb lists one record per CDR3 protein. This repertoire shows 300,000 to 450,000 distinct CDR3 sequences, 15% to 18% found once; its top ten account for about 27%. The sequencing sample was made of blood. These receptors were collected from a woman aged 18-29 years with Graves' hyperthyroidism that later progressed to Graves' ophthalmopathy. CDR3s include the opening cysteine and the closing phenylalanine or tryptophan. A D gene is named only where the DNA matches it firmly. Rows give clone size only sometimes, using once, few, many, or a class for an expanded clone.

D,size,V,J,CDR3,DNA
TRBD2,-,TRBV5-4,TRBJ2-1,CASSSPTSGRKNEQFF,TGTGCCAGCAGCTCCCCGACTAGCGGGAGGAAGAATGAGCAGTTCTTC
TRBD2,-,TRBV6-1,TRBJ2-3,CASSAGLAGVLGTQYF,TGTGCCAGCAGTGCGGGACTAGCGGGAGTATTGGGTACGCAGTATTTT
TRBD1,many,TRBV7-9,TRBJ2-1,CASSYRDRGRNEQFF,TGTGCCAGCAGCTACCGGGACAGGGGGCGGAATGAGCAGTTCTTC
-,-,TRBV9,TRBJ1-4,CASSTAGAVEKLFF,TGTGCCAGCAGCACCGCCGGGGCGGTGGAAAAACTGTTTTTT
TRBD2,few,TRBV2,TRBJ2-7,CASTTSGATYEQYF,TGTGCCAGCACGACTAGCGGGGCCACCTACGAGCAGTACTTC
TRBD1,many,TRBV6-1,TRBJ2-5,CASSNMGQGGTQYF,TGTGCCAGCAGTAACATGGGACAGGGGGGGACCCAGTACTTC
-,many,TRBV28,TRBJ2-5,CASSSLATQETQYF,TGTGCCAGCAGCTCGCTAGCGACCCAAGAGACCCAGTACTTC
-,many,TRBV28,TRBJ2-5,CASSSETGRGRETQYF,TGTGCCAGCAGCTCCGAGACAGGGCGGGGGCGAGAGACCCAGTACTTC
-,-,TRBV9,TRBJ2-2,CASSVARGRYTGELFF,TGTGCCAGCAGCGTAGCTCGGGGGCGATACACCGGGGAGCTGTTTTTT
-,few,TRBV18,TRBJ1-3,CASYFGNTIYF,TGTGCCAGCTACTTTGGAAACACCATATATTTT
-,many,TRBV3-1,TRBJ2-7,CASSQGFPGRSYEQYF,TGTGCCAGCAGCCAAGGGTTCCCGGGTCGCTCCTACGAGCAGTACTTC
-,few,TRBV6-1,TRBJ2-7,CATGARLAYEQYF,TGTGCCACCGGGGCGAGGCTAGCCTACGAGCAGTACTTC
TRBD1,many,TRBV3-1,TRBJ2-3,CASSVRTGADTQYF,TGTGCCAGCAGCGTTAGGACAGGGGCAGATACGCAGTATTTT
TRBD1,-,TRBV6-5,TRBJ2-7,CASSYSGTGSYEQYF,TGTGCCAGCAGTTACTCAGGGACAGGGTCCTACGAGCAGTACTTC
TRBD1,many,TRBV2,TRBJ1-5,CASGDRGQPQHF,TGTGCCAGCGGAGACAGGGGGCAGCCCCAGCATTTT
TRBD2,many,TRBV7-8,TRBJ2-7,CASSLGLAGYSYEQYF,TGTGCCAGCAGCTTGGGACTAGCGGGTTACTCCTACGAGCAGTACTTC
-,few,TRBV6-2/TRBV6-3,TRBJ1-6,CASSYLTGPFDSPLHF,TGTGCCAGCAGTTACTTAACAGGTCCCTTCGATTCACCCCTCCACTTT
-,-,TRBV19,TRBJ2-5,CASSIGARGLGETQYF,TGTGCCAGTAGTATCGGTGCCAGGGGTTTAGGAGAGACCCAGTACTTC
-,many,TRBV5-1,TRBJ2-5,CASSLEGMRETQYF,TGCGCCAGCAGCTTGGAAGGTATGAGAGAGACCCAGTACTTC
-,many,TRBV2,TRBJ2-1,CASSEWSNEQFF,TGTGCCAGCAGTGAATGGTCGAATGAGCAGTTCTTC
TRBD1,many,TRBV28,TRBJ2-7,CASSLPSEDRVYEQYF,TGTGCCAGCAGTCTGCCCTCCGAGGACAGGGTCTACGAGCAGTACTTC
-,few,TRBV5-1,TRBJ2-7,CASSFNGFYEQYF,TGCGCCAGCAGCTTTAACGGATTCTACGAGCAGTACTTC
-,few,TRBV20-1,TRBJ1-4,CSARRGDFEKLFF,TGCAGTGCTAGACGGGGGGATTTTGAAAAACTGTTTTTT
TRBD1,few,TRBV15,TRBJ2-6,CATSGQASGANVLTF,TGTGCCACCAGCGGACAGGCCTCTGGGGCCAACGTCCTGACTTTC
-,-,TRBV4-1,TRBJ1-4,CASSQDSWGRDEKLFF,TGCGCCAGCAGCCAAGATTCCTGGGGGCGAGACGAAAAACTGTTTTTT
TRBD1,many,TRBV28,TRBJ1-1,CASRWGTGNTEAFF,TGTGCCAGCAGGTGGGGGACAGGGAACACTGAAGCTTTCTTT
-,many,TRBV2,TRBJ2-1,CAISGGRYNEQFF,TGTGCCATCTCGGGGGGCAGATACAATGAGCAGTTCTTC
-,many,TRBV20-1,TRBJ1-1,CSARDRYNTEAFF,TGCAGTGCTAGAGACAGATATAACACTGAAGCTTTCTTT
-,many,TRBV3-1,TRBJ1-1,CASSQDPWQGQTEAFF,TGTGCCAGCAGCCAAGATCCGTGGCAGGGTCAAACTGAAGCTTTCTTT
-,few,TRBV14,TRBJ1-4,CASSQELGRPNEKLFF,TGTGCCAGCAGCCAAGAATTGGGACGGCCTAATGAAAAACTGTTTTTT
TRBD1,many,TRBV12-3/TRBV12-4,TRBJ2-5,CASSPSGQQETQYF,TGTGCCAGCAGCCCCTCGGGACAGCAAGAGACCCAGTACTTC
-,-,TRBV18,TRBJ2-7,CASSRAGGSSYEQYF,TGTGCCAGCTCACGGGCCGGCGGAAGCTCCTACGAGCAGTACTTC
-,-,TRBV7-2,TRBJ2-2,CASSSGQFFTGELFF,TGTGCCAGCAGCTCAGGACAGTTCTTCACCGGGGAGCTGTTTTTT
-,-,TRBV20-1,TRBJ1-6,CSAREVSSPLHF,TGCAGTGCCCGGGAGGTTAGCTCACCCCTCCACTTT
-,few,TRBV29-1,TRBJ2-2,CSVESAGELFF,TGCAGCGTTGAATCAGCTGGGGAGCTGTTTTTT
TRBD1,-,TRBV5-1,TRBJ1-1,CASSLGQGAYWNTEAFF,TGCGCCAGCAGCTTGGGACAGGGGGCCTACTGGAACACTGAAGCTTTCTTT
TRBD1,many,TRBV2,TRBJ2-2,CASGTGAGELFF,TGTGCCAGCGGAACAGGGGCCGGGGAGCTGTTTTTT
-,many,TRBV9,TRBJ2-7,CASSVEGNEQYF,TGTGCCAGCAGCGTAGAAGGCAACGAGCAGTACTTC
-,many,TRBV20-1,TRBJ2-3,CSASRESRTDTQYF,TGCAGTGCTAGTCGTGAGTCACGCACAGATACGCAGTATTTT